Below are 21 T cell receptor beta chains sequenced from a single sample in a study of blood T cell repertoires in COVID-19. The table came from immunoSEQ multiplex PCR; TCRdb's copy has only in-frame clones and leaves some out. The sample has roughly 340,000 clones, more than 75% seen once. Sequences were obtained from peripheral blood. The receptors stem from a woman aged 18-30 years who had recovered from COVID-19.

The rearrangement uses TRBV29-1 and TRBJ2-4; 8 bases align to TRBD1. CDR3 length: 15 residues. Per the germline V gene, CDR1 is SQVTM and CDR2 is ANQGSEA. V shed 5 bases and J 8 bases; nucleotides not matched to a gene: 14. In DNA form, the CDR3 reads TGCAGCGTTAAGGGGGAGACAGGGGACGTGCACATTCAGTACTTC. Amino acids: CSVKGETGDVHIQYF.

This chain connects TRBV5-1 to TRBJ2-2; TRBD2 agrees at 8 bases. This CDR3 has 16 residues. The germline V gene has CDR1 SGHRS and CDR2 YFSETQ. Germline trimming cut 3 bases from V and 1 base from J; bases unmatched to any gene: 5. CDR3 nucleotide sequence: TGCGCCAGCAGCTCACTAGCGGTCAAGAACACCGGGGAGCTGTTTTTT. Protein sequence: CASSSLAVKNTGELFF.

The chain uses TRBV19 and TRBJ1-2, with TRBD1 as a possible D gene (5 bases). The CDR3 has 15 residues. The V end lost 5 bases, the J end lost 3 bases, and 16 bases lay between the germline ends. From germline, CDR1 is LNHDA and CDR2 SQIVND (reference sequence). The CDR3 sequence: CASSLSTWGDYGYTF. The CDR3 bases are TGTGCCAGTAGTCTCAGTACGTGGGGGGACTATGGCTACACCTTC.

The gene calls are TRBV5-4 and TRBJ2-7; D is perhaps TRBD2 (5 bases). Trimming removed 9 bases from V and 3 bases from J, with 22 bases in between. The CDR3 is 15 amino acids. Per germline, CDR1 SGHNT and CDR2 YYREEE (reference sequence). The CDR3 protein is CATGFGSEEVYEQYV. The CDR3 DNA reads as TGTGCCACCGGGTTTGGGTCGGAGGAGGTCTACGAGCAGTACGTC.

This chain connects TRBV19 to TRBJ1-5; 8 bases agree with TRBD1. In germline, CDR1 is LNHDA, CDR2 SQIVND (reference sequence). The CDR3 covers 15 residues. V shed 6 bases, J shed 2 bases, and the junction held 6 bases outside the gene matches. As DNA, the CDR3 is TGTGCCAGTAGGGGACAGGATTTGGGCAATCAGCCCCAGCATTTT. Its translation is CASRGQDLGNQPQHF.

The chain carries TRBV9 and TRBJ2-2; no definite D call. CDR3 size: 13 residues. Germline V gives CDR1 SGDLS, CDR2 YYNGEE. V lost 4 bases and J 6 bases, leaving 10 bases between the germline ends. CDR3 in amino acids: CASSPRHSGELFF. CDR3 coding DNA: TGTGCCAGCAGCCCCCGACACTCCGGGGAGCTGTTTTTT.

This rearrangement joins TRBV6-2 or TRBV6-3 to TRBJ1-5; D unclear. V was shortened by 4 bases and J by 0 bases, with 13 bases between the two germline ends. Germline CDR1 reads MNHEY; CDR2 reads SVGEGT. The CDR3 runs 16 residues. CDR3 loop: CASSSVPLYSNQPQHF. CDR3 in DNA: TGTGCCAGCAGTTCGGTCCCCCTCTATAGCAATCAGCCCCAGCATTTT.

The CDR3 bases are TGTGCCAGCAGCACCGACGGGAGAAACACCGGGGAGCTGTTTTTT. As protein: CASSTDGRNTGELFF. The chain joins TRBV27 to TRBJ2-2; D possibly corresponds to TRBD2 (6 bases). Germline V CDR1 and CDR2: MNHEY, SMNVEV (reference sequence). V was shortened by 6 bases and J by 2 bases, with 13 bases between the two germline ends. This CDR3 is built from 15 residues.

This chain links TRBV13 with TRBJ1-5; 7 nucleotides align to TRBD1. The J segment lost 6 bases and the V segment lost 0 bases, leaving 5 bases of the junction unmatched. The CDR3 covers 15 residues. Germline V lookup: CDR1 PRHDT, CDR2 FYEKMQ (reference sequence). The CDR3 spells CASSLGTGVGQPQHF. In DNA, the CDR3 is TGTGCCAGCAGCTTAGGCACAGGGGTTGGTCAGCCCCAGCATTTT.

The chain uses TRBV2 and TRBJ1-1; TRBD1 agrees at 7 bases. The J segment lost 2 bases and the V segment lost 6 bases, leaving 3 bases of the junction unmatched. This CDR3 has 13 residues. CDR1 and CDR2 from the germline V gene are SNHLY and FYNNEI. Here the CDR3 reads CASRGQSNTEAFF. DNA of the CDR3: TGTGCCAGCAGGGGACAGAGTAACACTGAAGCTTTCTTT.

V is TRBV10-3 and J is TRBJ2-3; 10 bases map to TRBD2. CDR1 ENHRY and CDR2 SYGVKD come from the germline V gene. CDR3 length: 14 amino acids. V shed 7 bases, J shed 5 bases, and the junction held 6 bases outside the gene matches. In nucleotides, the CDR3 is TGTGCCATCATGCCTAGCGGGAGTGGAGATACGCAGTATTTT. Translation: CAIMPSGSGDTQYF.

DNA for the CDR3: TGTGCCAGCAGCGTAGTTCTAGGAGGTACGCAGTATTTT. Amino acids: CASSVVLGGTQYF. The rearrangement uses TRBV9 and TRBJ2-3; D possibly corresponds to TRBD2 (5 bases). Germline values: CDR1 SGDLS, CDR2 YYNGEE. With 0 bases removed from V and 8 bases from J, the gap between germline ends came to 10 bases. The CDR3 is 13 residues long.

The chain employs TRBV6-2 or TRBV6-3 and TRBJ2-7; unclear D gene. CDR3 length: 14 residues. Germline-derived CDR1 and CDR2 are MNHEY and SVGEGT. V lost 3 bases and J 3 bases, leaving 12 bases between the germline ends. CDR3 in DNA: TGTGCCAGCAGTTATGCCCGAGGCCGCTACGAGCAGTACGTC. Its translation is CASSYARGRYEQYV.

The CDR3 DNA is TGTGCCAGCAGCATCGGGACAGCGGGCTATGGCTACACCTTC. It specifies CASSIGTAGYGYTF. The V gene is TRBV7-9, the J gene TRBJ1-2, with 7 bases matching TRBD1. This CDR3 spans 14 amino acids. Trimming took 5 bases from V and 4 from J; bases not matched to a gene: 7. CDR1 is SEHNR and CDR2 is FQNEAQ in the germline V gene (reference sequence).

The V and J genes are TRBV29-1 and TRBJ2-2; possible D gene TRBD1, 5 bases. Germline V lookup: CDR1 SQVTM, CDR2 ANQGSEA. The CDR3 extends over 13 amino acids. V was clipped by 4 bases and J by 1 base, with 7 bases between them. The DNA for the CDR3 is TGCAGCGTTGGGCAGGGGAACACCGGGGAGCTGTTTTTT. Its translation is CSVGQGNTGELFF.

The V gene is TRBV7-6, the J gene TRBJ1-2; 8 nucleotides align to TRBD1. The CDR3 has 16 residues. CDR1 and CDR2 (germline): SGHVS, FNYEAQ. The J segment lost 0 bases and the V segment lost 4 bases, leaving 7 bases of the junction unmatched. The CDR3 DNA follows: TGTGCCAGCAGCTCGCGACAGGGGCGATCTAACTATGGCTACACCTTC. Translating gives CASSSRQGRSNYGYTF.

The genes are TRBV7-2 and TRBJ2-5, with 13 bases fitting TRBD2. Germline V gene lookup returns CDR1 SGHTA and CDR2 FQGNSA. The V gene end was trimmed by 2 bases and the J gene end by 4 bases; junction bases not matched to a gene: 10. This CDR3 is 18 amino acids long. The CDR3 spells CASSLKRSGLAGLETQYF. CDR3 DNA sequence: TGTGCCAGCAGCTTAAAAAGGTCGGGACTAGCGGGATTAGAGACCCAGTACTTC.

The V call is TRBV3-1 (or the pseudogene TRBV3-2), the J call TRBJ2-7; D may be TRBD1 (6 bases). This CDR3 spans 14 amino acids. The germline V and J ends were trimmed by 0 bases and 6 bases, with 12 bases remaining between them. Looked up from germline, CDR1 is LGHDT and CDR2 is YNNKEL (reference sequence). CDR3 amino acids: CASSQDFGRGEQYV. The CDR3 nucleotides are TGTGCCAGCAGCCAAGATTTTGGCAGGGGCGAGCAGTACGTC.

The chain joins TRBV29-1 to TRBJ2-5, with D tentatively TRBD2 (6 bases). The CDR3 totals 14 residues. Germline V gene sequence: CDR1 SQVTM, CDR2 ANQGSEA. V gave up 4 bases and J gave up 0 bases, with 12 bases separating them. Here the CDR3 DNA reads TGCAGCGTTGGGGAGGCAGGGTACCAAGAGACCCAGTACTTC. As protein: CSVGEAGYQETQYF.

The chain joins TRBV7-9 to TRBJ1-2; perhaps TRBD1 as D (5 bases). Looked up from germline, CDR1 is SEHNR and CDR2 is FQNEAQ (reference sequence). The germline V and J ends were trimmed by 1 base and 4 bases, with 7 bases remaining between them. The CDR3 covers 13 residues. CDR3 sequence (DNA): TGTGCCAGCAGCTTAGGACAGCTCTATGGCTACACCTTC. This translates into CASSLGQLYGYTF.

This clone was detected once. The chain has TRBV4-1 and TRBJ2-7, with a tentative D call TRBD1 (6 bases). Germline lookup yields CDR1 MGHRA and CDR2 YSYEKL. CDR3 length equals 15 residues. V shed 11 bases and J shed 2 bases, with 22 bases lying between them. CDR3 residues: CARRTGTTLTYEQYV. The CDR3 coding sequence is TGCGCCCGTAGAACCGGGACAACGCTAACCTACGAGCAGTACGTC.